These 21 T cell receptor beta chains originate from one sample sequenced in a study of blood T cells in healthy people across ages (dated by TCRdb to between 2015 and 2017). The receptor library was made with 5' RACE. Sequencing was carried out with an Illumina HiSeq 2500. A second roughly 6 to 12 cycle PCR used a sample-barcoded 5' primer and a J-beta primer mix. Clones were called with MiXCR by TCRdb after fastp trimmed the public reads at Q25, and only in-frame beta chains were retained. Rows merge per CDR3 protein into single entries with the most common DNA and genes. The sample includes 1,500,000 or so distinct CDR3 sequences, with roughly 43% observed a single time. Clones ranked in the top ten supply under 5% of the sample. Specimen: blood. The origin of the receptors is a young woman in good health.

This clonotype was found a few times. This chain links TRBV7-2 with TRBJ2-3, with D maybe TRBD1 (5 bases). The CDR3 consists of 16 residues. V was trimmed by 1 base and J by 0 bases, leaving 11 bases between them. The germline CDR1 and CDR2 sequences are SGHTA and FQGNSA. The CDR3 sequence is CASSLGTKPSTDTQYF. The DNA for the CDR3 is TGTGCCAGCAGCTTAGGGACAAAACCTAGCACAGATACGCAGTATTTT.

This clonotype was counted between two and nine times. The chain recombines TRBV12-3 or TRBV12-4 with TRBJ2-3, with D possibly called TRBD1 or TRBD2 (5 bases each). V lost 7 bases and J lost 3, with 14 bases in between. The CDR3 contains 14 residues. CDR3 sequence reads: CASINGAATDTQYF. The CDR3 coding sequence is TGTGCCAGCATTAACGGGGCCGCGACAGATACGCAGTATTTT.

V is TRBV4-3 and J is TRBJ2-2; 7 positions agree with TRBD1. Germline values: CDR1 LGHNA, CDR2 YSLEER. There are 15 residues in the CDR3. V lost 1 base, J lost 3 bases, and 2 bases stayed unmatched. The CDR3 sequence is CASSQGTGYTGELFF. CDR3 coding DNA: TGCGCCAGCAGCCAAGGGACAGGATACACCGGGGAGCTGTTTTTT.

This clonotype was seen a handful of times. The rearrangement uses TRBV4-3 and TRBJ2-1, with a tentative D call TRBD2 (7 bases). Trimming cost V 3 bases and J 5 bases, with 11 bases left between them. The germline V gene has CDR1 LGHNA and CDR2 YSLEER. This CDR3 spans 14 amino acids. DNA of the CDR3: TGCGCCAGCAGCCACCGGGGGGCGGACAATGAGCAGTTCTTC. Translation: CASSHRGADNEQFF.

The gene calls are TRBV12-5 and TRBJ2-3, with D maybe TRBD2 (6 bases). CDR1 is LGHNT and CDR2 is FRNRAP in the germline V gene. With 7 bases removed from V and 6 bases from J, the gap between germline ends came to 17 bases. There are 14 residues in the CDR3. The CDR3 DNA reads as TGTGCTAGTGCCCCATACGGAGGGGTCGATACGCAGTATTTT. It specifies CASAPYGGVDTQYF.

Turning to this clonotype: At one end, the junction sequence differs from germline, possibly due to a read error. The rearrangement links TRBV9 to TRBJ1-5; D is unclear. Germline CDR1 SGDLS, CDR2 YYNGEE. The CDR3 contains 13 residues. The CDR3 is CVSSGVGEQPQHF. The CDR3 DNA reads as TGTGTCAGCAGCGGCGTAGGAGAACAGCCCCAGCATTTT.

The CDR3: CASSETRGSYNEQFF. CDR3 nucleotides: TGCGCCAGCAGTGAGACGCGGGGCTCCTACAATGAGCAGTTCTTC. The chain couples TRBV10-2 to TRBJ2-1, with D tentatively TRBD2 (6 bases). CDR1 is WSHSY, CDR2 SAAADI, per germline. V was trimmed by 2 bases and J by 0 bases, leaving 8 bases between them. CDR3 length equals 15 residues.

The chain uses TRBV12-3 or TRBV12-4 and TRBJ1-5; D unclear. V gave up 2 bases and J gave up 1 base, with 9 bases separating them. The CDR3 runs 15 residues. CDR3 residues: CASSLLGSSNQPQHF. The CDR3 DNA reads TGTGCCAGCAGTTTATTAGGCTCCAGCAATCAGCCCCAGCATTTT.

The rearrangement joins TRBV7-3 to TRBJ2-1; D is unclear. The CDR3 loop spans 16 amino acids. Trimming shortened V by 0 bases and J by 0 bases, and 9 bases separated the two germline ends. From germline, CDR1 is SGHTA and CDR2 FQGTGA. CDR3 amino acids: CASSLTDGSSYNEQFF. The CDR3, as DNA: TGTGCCAGCAGCTTAACGGACGGAAGCTCCTACAATGAGCAGTTCTTC.

The chain recombines TRBV5-1 with TRBJ2-1, with TRBD2 identical over 8 bases. Germline CDR1 reads SGHRS; CDR2 reads YFSETQ. V lost 4 bases to trimming and J lost 2 bases; unmatched junction nucleotides: 14. The CDR3 sequence is 18 residues long. In nucleotides, the CDR3 is TGCGCCAGCAGCCTGGATGGCGGGGGGACCTGGCCCTACAATGAGCAGTTCTTC. It is translated as CASSLDGGGTWPYNEQFF.

The V call is TRBV29-1, the J call TRBJ2-3; D remains unclear. V gave up 6 bases and J gave up 7 bases, with 8 bases separating them. Germline V lookup: CDR1 SQVTM, CDR2 ANQGSEA. This CDR3 has 10 amino acids. In DNA, the CDR3 is TGCAGCGTACTCGGCTATACGCAGTATTTT. As protein: CSVLGYTQYF.

V usage is TRBV20-1 and J usage is TRBJ1-2; D is unclear. Germline V gives CDR1 DFQATT, CDR2 SNEGSKA (reference sequence). The CDR3 consists of 14 residues. Trimming stripped 0 bases from V and 3 bases from J, with 11 bases between. CDR3: CSARDLREDYGYTF. The CDR3 DNA sequence: TGCAGTGCTAGAGATCTACGGGAGGACTATGGCTACACCTTC.

The chain combines TRBV14 with TRBJ2-4; either TRBD1 or TRBD2 may fit D (5 bases each). The J call may not be correct, given that the DNA end is closer to TRBJ2-7. Germline V gene sequence: CDR1 SGHDN, CDR2 FVKESK. The CDR3 spans 16 residues. The DNA of the CDR3 is TGTGCCAGCAGCCAAACGGGACGGTTCTTCCTGGACGAGCAGTACTTC. Protein: CASSQTGRFFLDEQYF.

The chain recombines TRBV20-1 with TRBJ2-2; D may be TRBD1 (5 bases). Germline-derived CDR1 and CDR2 are DFQATT and SNEGSKA (reference sequence). V was clipped by 3 bases and J by 3 bases, with 11 bases between them. CDR3 size: 14 residues. CDR3 amino acids: CSASRASDTGELFF. The CDR3 DNA sequence: TGCAGTGCTAGCAGGGCGTCGGACACCGGGGAGCTGTTTTTT.

The chain employs TRBV7-2 and TRBJ1-2; unclear D gene. Germline V gene sequence: CDR1 SGHTA, CDR2 FQGNSA. The length of the CDR3 is 12 residues. Trimming left V 2 bases short and J 11 bases short, with 12 bases between. In nucleotides, the CDR3 is TGTGCCAGCAGCTTAAAGTTGACGGGTTACACCTTC. It codes for CASSLKLTGYTF.

This chain uses TRBV4-3 with TRBJ1-5; maybe TRBD1 (5 bases). V dropped 1 base and J dropped 4 bases, with 11 bases sitting between them. There are 15 residues in the CDR3. Germline loops: CDR1 LGHNA, CDR2 YSLEER. The CDR3 DNA reads TGCGCCAGCAGCCAAGTTGATAGGGGTAATCAGCCCCAGCATTTT. Amino acid sequence: CASSQVDRGNQPQHF.

The V and J genes are TRBV7-9 and TRBJ2-5; D gene ambiguous. CDR3 length: 15 residues. Germline lookup yields CDR1 SEHNR and CDR2 FQNEAQ (reference sequence). The V and J ends lost 7 bases and 11 bases respectively, with 26 bases between them. As DNA, the CDR3 is TGTGCCAGCAAGTCAACGTACGAGAGCTACAATGAGCAGTACTTC. This gives the protein CASKSTYESYNEQYF.

The chain has TRBV20-1 and TRBJ1-2; TRBD1 aligns across 10 bases. J lost 4 bases, V lost 5 bases, and 10 bases had no gene match. CDR1 and CDR2 from the germline V gene are DFQATT and SNEGSKA (reference sequence). This CDR3 spans 15 amino acids. CDR3 coding DNA: TGCAGTGCTTATCCACGGGACAGGGGATTCTATGGCTACACCTTC. It codes for CSAYPRDRGFYGYTF.

This clonotype was detected a few times. The chain joins TRBV7-2 to TRBJ1-5; D is possibly TRBD1 (5 bases). CDR3 size: 13 residues. CDR1 and CDR2 (germline): SGHTA, FQGNSA. Trimming pared 8 bases from V and 3 bases from J, leaving 11 bases between. For the CDR3, the DNA is TGTGCCAGCGGCCGACAGAACAATCAGCCCCAGCATTTT. Translated, it gives CASGRQNNQPQHF.

This clonotype showed up just a few times. This chain links TRBV29-1 with TRBJ2-7; TRBD1 agrees at 8 bases. Trimming removed 5 bases from V and 6 bases from J; junction bases left unmatched: 9. Germline lookup yields CDR1 SQVTM and CDR2 ANQGSEA. The CDR3 covers 13 residues. The CDR3 loop reads CSVPQGQGGEQYF. In DNA, the CDR3 is TGCAGCGTTCCACAAGGACAGGGCGGCGAGCAGTACTTC.

This clonotype was picked up a small number of times. The chain has TRBV7-6 and TRBJ2-5; 8 nucleotides agree with TRBD2. With 3 bases clipped from V and 3 bases from J, the junction kept 3 bases outside the gene matches. The germline CDR1 and CDR2 sequences are SGHVS and FNYEAQ. The CDR3 consists of 14 residues. CDR3 loop: CASSFSGGEETQYF. The CDR3 DNA reads TGTGCCAGCAGCTTCTCGGGGGGGGAAGAGACCCAGTACTTC.